The 10 T cell receptor beta chains listed next were all sequenced from one sample in a study of human T cells and chemical hapten exposure. TCRdb called the RACE reads again in MiXCR, with one record for every CDR3 protein. The table includes about 84,000 distinct CDR3 sequences, 10% to 14% detected once. The time point was: patch test 3, about 24 weeks after DPC sensitization. Treatment of the sample: therapeutic diphenylcyclopropenone sensitization with weekly scalp DPC. Here the sequenced sample was whole blood, taken in connection with sensitization to the hapten diphenylcyclopropenone (DPC). These receptors all stem from a woman in her forties or fifties with alopecia areata. Some clones in this sample may be carry-over from other donors' samples.

The J gene is TRBJ1-3, the V gene TRBV19, with D maybe TRBD1 (5 bases). Trimming took off 5 bases at V and 4 bases at J, with 12 bases between the two ends. The germline gives CDR1 LNHDA, CDR2 SQIVND (reference sequence). The CDR3 has 14 amino acids. This chain's CDR3 is CASSGSGRGNTIYF. In DNA form, the CDR3 reads TGTGCCAGTAGTGGATCGGGGCGCGGAAACACCATATATTTT.

This clonotype was recorded many times. This chain uses TRBV29-1 with TRBJ1-1; the match to TRBD1 covers 8 bases. The CDR3 length is 12 residues. The germline V gene encodes CDR1 SQVTM and CDR2 ANQGSEA. V lost 7 bases and J lost 6; bases outside the gene matches: 7. The CDR3 reads CSARTGIAEAFF. The CDR3 DNA follows: TGCAGCGCCCGGACAGGGATCGCTGAAGCTTTCTTT. Looking up the rest from reference TRBV29-1 and TRBJ1-1 gives the full variable domain: SAVISQKPSRDICQRGTSLTIQCQVDSQVTMMFWYRQQPGQSLTLIATANQGSEATYESGFVIDKFPISRPNLTFSTLTVSNMSPEDSSIYLCSARTGIAEAFFGQGTRLTVV.

In its sample, this clonotype was seen many times. J is TRBJ2-2 and V is TRBV7-9; unclear D gene. Germline loops: CDR1 SEHNR, CDR2 FQNEAQ (reference sequence). The CDR3 totals 12 residues. Between the trimmed V and J ends, which lost 8 bases and 2 bases, there was a span of 6 bases. The CDR3 protein is CASSTNTGELFF. DNA of the CDR3: TGTGCCAGCTCAACTAACACCGGGGAGCTGTTTTTT. The variable domain in full, completed from reference TRBV7-9 and TRBJ2-2, reads DTGVSQNPRHKITKRGQNVTFRCDPISEHNRLYWYRQTLGQGPEFLTYFQNEAQLEKSRLLSDRFSAERPKGSFSTLEIQRTEQGDSAMYLCASSTNTGELFFGEGSRLTVL.

This clonotype was picked up many times. The rearrangement links TRBV18 to TRBJ1-5; the match to TRBD1 covers 9 bases. J was trimmed by 5 bases and V by 3 bases; bases with no gene match: 8. The V gene's germline CDR1 is KGHSH and CDR2 LQKENI. The CDR3 runs 16 residues. CDR3 bases: TGTGCCAGCTCACCCGGGACAGGGTTGAGGTATCAGCCCCAGCATTTT. It encodes CASSPGTGLRYQPQHF.

There are many counts of this clonotype. The chain recombines TRBV25-1 with TRBJ2-1; TRBD1 aligns across 9 bases. Germline V gene lookup returns CDR1 MGHDK and CDR2 SYGVNS. Trimming took 5 bases from V and 9 from J; bases not matched to a gene: 5. CDR3 length: 13 residues. The CDR3 loop is CASSFTGGIEQFF. CDR3 DNA: TGTGCCAGCAGTTTCACAGGGGGCATTGAGCAGTTCTTC. Based on the CDR3 plus reference TRBV25-1 and TRBJ2-1, the full variable domain is EADIYQTPRYLVIGTGKKITLECSQTMGHDKMYWYQQDPGMELHLIHYSYGVNSTEKGDLSSESTVSRIRTEHFPLTLESARPSHTSQYLCASSFTGGIEQFFGPGTRLTVL.

This clonotype was counted ten times or more. This chain joins TRBV29-1 and TRBJ2-3; TRBD2 matches at 12 bases. The CDR3 has 17 residues. The V gene's germline CDR1 is SQVTM and CDR2 ANQGSEA. V lost 3 bases, J lost 3 bases, and 10 bases stayed unmatched. CDR3 protein: CSVDGGLAGGPTDTQYF. DNA of the CDR3: TGCAGCGTTGATGGGGGTCTAGCGGGAGGGCCAACAGATACGCAGTATTTT.

This clonotype has ten or more counts. The chain is built from TRBV7-6 and TRBJ1-3; 7 bases agree with TRBD1. Looked up from germline, CDR1 is SGHVS and CDR2 is FNYEAQ. V gave up 2 bases and J gave up 1 base; unmatched junction bases: 5. This CDR3 region has 16 residues. Here the CDR3 DNA reads TGTGCCAGCAGCTTACGAGTGGACAGGTCTGGAAACACCATATATTTT. Its translation: CASSLRVDRSGNTIYF.

This clonotype was seen a handful of times. J is TRBJ1-1 and V is TRBV30; perhaps TRBD1 as D (6 bases). V was clipped by 3 bases and J by 5 bases, with 13 bases between them. Germline V gene data show CDR1 as GTSNPN and CDR2 as SVGIG (reference sequence). The CDR3 is 13 amino acids. In DNA form, the CDR3 reads TGTGCCTGGAGAGGGGGGGCCCGGACTGAAGCTTTCTTT. This gives the protein CAWRGGARTEAFF.

This clonotype was seen only a few times. The J gene is TRBJ2-1, the V gene TRBV11-2, with 10 bases fitting TRBD2. The CDR3 is 16 residues long. Trimming at V came to 2 bases and at J to 5 bases, leaving 6 bases not matched to a gene. Germline V CDR1 and CDR2: SGHAT, FQNNGV. CDR3 DNA: TGTGCCAGCAGCTTAAGCGGGAGGGCCCTAGACAATGAGCAGTTCTTC. Its protein is CASSLSGRALDNEQFF.

This clonotype was observed a handful of times. This CDR3 is CASSVRALDTDTQYF. Here the CDR3 DNA reads TGTGCCAGCAGCGTCCGGGCCCTGGACACAGATACGCAGTATTTT. The chain links TRBV9 to TRBJ2-3; D not certain. Between the trimmed V and J ends, which lost 2 bases and 2 bases, there was a span of 12 bases. The length of the CDR3 is 15 residues. The germline V gene has CDR1 SGDLS and CDR2 YYNGEE. The variable domain in full, completed from reference TRBV9 and TRBJ2-3, reads DSGVTQTPKHLITATGQRVTLRCSPRSGDLSVYWYQQSLDQGLQFLIQYYNGEERAKGNILERFSAQQFPDLHSELNLSSLELGDSALYFCASSVRALDTDTQYFGPGTRLTVL.